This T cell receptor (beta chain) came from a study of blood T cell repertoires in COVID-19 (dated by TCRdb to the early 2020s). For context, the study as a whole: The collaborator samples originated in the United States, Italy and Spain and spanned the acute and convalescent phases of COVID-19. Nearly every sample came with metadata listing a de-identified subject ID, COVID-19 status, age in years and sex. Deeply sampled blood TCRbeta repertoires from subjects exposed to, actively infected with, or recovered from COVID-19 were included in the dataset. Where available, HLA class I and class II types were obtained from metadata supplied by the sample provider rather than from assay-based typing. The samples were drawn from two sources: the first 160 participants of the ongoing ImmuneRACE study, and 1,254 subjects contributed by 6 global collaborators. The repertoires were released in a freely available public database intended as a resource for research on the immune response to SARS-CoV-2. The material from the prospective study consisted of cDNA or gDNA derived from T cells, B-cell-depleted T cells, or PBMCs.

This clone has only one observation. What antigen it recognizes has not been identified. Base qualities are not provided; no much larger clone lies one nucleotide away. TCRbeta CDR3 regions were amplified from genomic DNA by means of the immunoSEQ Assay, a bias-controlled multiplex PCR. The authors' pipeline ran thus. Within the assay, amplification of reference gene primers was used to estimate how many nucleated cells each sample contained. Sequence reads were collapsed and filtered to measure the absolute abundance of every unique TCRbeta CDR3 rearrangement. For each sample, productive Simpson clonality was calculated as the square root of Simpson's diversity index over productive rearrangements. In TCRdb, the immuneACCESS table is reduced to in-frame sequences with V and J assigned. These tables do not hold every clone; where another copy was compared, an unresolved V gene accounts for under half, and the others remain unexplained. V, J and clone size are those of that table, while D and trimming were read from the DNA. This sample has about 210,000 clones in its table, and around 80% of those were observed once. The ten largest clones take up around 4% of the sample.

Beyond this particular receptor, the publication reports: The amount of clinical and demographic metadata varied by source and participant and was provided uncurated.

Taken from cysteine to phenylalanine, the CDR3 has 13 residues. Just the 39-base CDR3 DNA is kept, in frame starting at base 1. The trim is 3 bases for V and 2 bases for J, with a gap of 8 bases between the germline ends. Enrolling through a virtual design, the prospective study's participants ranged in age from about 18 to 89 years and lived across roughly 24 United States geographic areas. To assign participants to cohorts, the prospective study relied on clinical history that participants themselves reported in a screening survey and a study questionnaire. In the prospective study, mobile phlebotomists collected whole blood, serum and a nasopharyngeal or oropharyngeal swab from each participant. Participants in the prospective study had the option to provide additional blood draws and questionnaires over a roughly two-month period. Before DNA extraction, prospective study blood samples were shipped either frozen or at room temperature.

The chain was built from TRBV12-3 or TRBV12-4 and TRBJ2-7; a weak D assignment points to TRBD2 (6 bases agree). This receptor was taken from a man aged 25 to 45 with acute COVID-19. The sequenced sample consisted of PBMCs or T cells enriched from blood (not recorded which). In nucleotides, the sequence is TGTGCCAGCAGTTTGCGGGGCCCCTACGAGCAGTACTTC. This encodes CASSLRGPYEQYF.